This T cell receptor beta chain was recorded in a study of early T cells in non-severe SARS-CoV-2 infection. As for the study in general: Sequencing targeted bulk RNA from unsorted whole blood, leaving chains unpaired.

CDR3 size: 16 residues. Germline loops: CDR1 LGHNA, CDR2 YSLEER. Trimming stripped 2 bases from V and 4 bases from J, with 17 bases between. The sample holds many counts of this clonotype. The antigen is undetermined. Researchers attached unique molecular identifiers to individual cDNA molecules. TCRdb analysed the 5' RACE reads with MiXCR anew, one entry per CDR3 protein. Found here are 90,000 to 120,000 distinct CDR3 sequences, approximately 12% of them singletons; the top ten hold under 9%. Study-wide results and caveats: Sequences matched to VDJdb favored anti-spike CD8 responses, while private and CD4 specificities were missed.

The gene calls are TRBV4-3 and TRBJ1-2, with a weak D call TRBD1 (6 bases). The source is an adult who was a healthcare worker with PCR-confirmed SARS-CoV-2 infection or an uninfected control (not recorded which). Sequencing was performed on whole blood. The CDR3 nucleotides read TGCGCCAGCAGCCAATATGACCGGGACACGGTCTATGGCTACACCTTC. Amino acids: CASSQYDRDTVYGYTF.